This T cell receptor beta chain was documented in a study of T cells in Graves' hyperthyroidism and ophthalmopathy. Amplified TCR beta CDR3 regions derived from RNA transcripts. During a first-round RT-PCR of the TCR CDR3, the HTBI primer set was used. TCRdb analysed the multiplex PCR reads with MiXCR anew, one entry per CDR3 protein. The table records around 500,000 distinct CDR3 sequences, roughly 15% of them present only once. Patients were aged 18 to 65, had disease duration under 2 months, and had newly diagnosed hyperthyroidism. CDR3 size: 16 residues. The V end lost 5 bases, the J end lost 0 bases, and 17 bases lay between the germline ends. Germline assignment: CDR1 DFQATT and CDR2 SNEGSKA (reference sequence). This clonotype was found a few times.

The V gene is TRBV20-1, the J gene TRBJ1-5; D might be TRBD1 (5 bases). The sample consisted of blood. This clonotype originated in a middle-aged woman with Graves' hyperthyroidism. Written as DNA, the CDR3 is TGCAGTGCTCTTGACCCGGGACGGGATAGCAATCAGCCCCAGCATTTT. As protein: CSALDPGRDSNQPQHF.